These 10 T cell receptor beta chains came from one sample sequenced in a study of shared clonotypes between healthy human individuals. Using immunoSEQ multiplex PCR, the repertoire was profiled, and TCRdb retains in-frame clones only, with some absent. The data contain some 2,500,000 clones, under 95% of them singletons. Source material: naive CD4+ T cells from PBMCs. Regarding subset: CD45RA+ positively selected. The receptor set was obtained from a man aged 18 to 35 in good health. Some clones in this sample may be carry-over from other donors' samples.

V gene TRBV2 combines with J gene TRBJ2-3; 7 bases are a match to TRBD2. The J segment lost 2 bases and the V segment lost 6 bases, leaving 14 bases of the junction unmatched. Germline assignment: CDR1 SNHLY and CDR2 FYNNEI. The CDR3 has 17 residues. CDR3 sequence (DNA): TGTGCCAGCAGAAGATACCCTGGGAGGGAGTCCACAGATACGCAGTATTTT. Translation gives CASRRYPGRESTDTQYF.

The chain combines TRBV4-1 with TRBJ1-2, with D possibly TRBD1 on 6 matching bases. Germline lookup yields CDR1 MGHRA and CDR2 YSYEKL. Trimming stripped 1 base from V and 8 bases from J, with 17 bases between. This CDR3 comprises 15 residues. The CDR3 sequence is CASSQAGPGAWGYTF. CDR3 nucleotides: TGCGCCAGCAGCCAAGCGGGTCCGGGGGCTTGGGGCTACACCTTC.

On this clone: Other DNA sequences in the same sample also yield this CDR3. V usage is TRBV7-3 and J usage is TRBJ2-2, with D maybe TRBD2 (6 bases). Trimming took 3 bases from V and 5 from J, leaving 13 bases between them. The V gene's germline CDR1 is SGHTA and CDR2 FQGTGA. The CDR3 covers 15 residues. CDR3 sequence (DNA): TGTGCCAGCAGCTTTACGGGCGCGGGAACCGGGGAGCTGTTTTTT. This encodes CASSFTGAGTGELFF.

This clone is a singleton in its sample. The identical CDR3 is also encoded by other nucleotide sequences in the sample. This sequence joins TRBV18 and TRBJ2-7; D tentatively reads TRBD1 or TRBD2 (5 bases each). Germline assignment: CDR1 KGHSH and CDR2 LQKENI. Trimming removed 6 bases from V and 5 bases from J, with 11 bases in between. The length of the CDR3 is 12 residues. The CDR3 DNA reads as TGTGCCAGCTCCCCTGGGACGGACGAGCAGTACTTC. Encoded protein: CASSPGTDEQYF.

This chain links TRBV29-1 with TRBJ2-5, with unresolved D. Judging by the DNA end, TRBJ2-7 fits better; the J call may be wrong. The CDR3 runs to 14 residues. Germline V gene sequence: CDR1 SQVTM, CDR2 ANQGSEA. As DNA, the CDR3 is TGCAGCGTTGGCTTTCGGGCGGTCTCCTACGAGCAGTACTTC. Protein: CSVGFRAVSYEQYF.

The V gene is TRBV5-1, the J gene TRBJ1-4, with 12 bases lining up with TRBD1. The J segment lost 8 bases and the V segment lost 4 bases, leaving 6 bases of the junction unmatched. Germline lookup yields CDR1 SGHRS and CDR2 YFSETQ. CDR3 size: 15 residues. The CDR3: CASSRGQGALEKLFF. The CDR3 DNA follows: TGCGCCAGCAGCAGGGGACAGGGGGCGTTGGAAAAACTGTTTTTT.

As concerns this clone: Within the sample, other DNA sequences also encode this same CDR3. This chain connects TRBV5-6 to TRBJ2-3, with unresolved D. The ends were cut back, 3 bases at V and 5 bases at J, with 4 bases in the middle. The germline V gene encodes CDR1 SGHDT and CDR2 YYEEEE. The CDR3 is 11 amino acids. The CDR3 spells CASSSEDTQYF. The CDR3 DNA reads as TGTGCCAGCAGCTCGGAAGATACGCAGTATTTT.

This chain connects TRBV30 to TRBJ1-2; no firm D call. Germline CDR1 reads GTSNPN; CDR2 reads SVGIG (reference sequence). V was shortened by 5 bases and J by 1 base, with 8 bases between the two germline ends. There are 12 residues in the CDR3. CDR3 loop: CAWWTGNYGYTF. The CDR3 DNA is TGTGCCTGGTGGACGGGTAACTATGGCTACACCTTC.

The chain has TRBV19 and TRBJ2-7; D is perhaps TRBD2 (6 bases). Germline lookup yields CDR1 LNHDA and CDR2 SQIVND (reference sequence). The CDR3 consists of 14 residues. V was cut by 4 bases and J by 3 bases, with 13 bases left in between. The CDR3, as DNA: TGTGCCAGTAGTAGAGTTAGCGGAGTCTACGAGCAGTACTTC. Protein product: CASSRVSGVYEQYF.

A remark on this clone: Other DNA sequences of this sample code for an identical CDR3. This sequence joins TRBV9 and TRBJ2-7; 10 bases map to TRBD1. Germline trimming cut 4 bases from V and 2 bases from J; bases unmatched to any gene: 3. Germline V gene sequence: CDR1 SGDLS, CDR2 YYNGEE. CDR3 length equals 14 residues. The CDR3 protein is CASSTGQGAYEQYF. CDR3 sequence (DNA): TGTGCCAGCAGCACCGGACAGGGGGCCTACGAGCAGTACTTC.